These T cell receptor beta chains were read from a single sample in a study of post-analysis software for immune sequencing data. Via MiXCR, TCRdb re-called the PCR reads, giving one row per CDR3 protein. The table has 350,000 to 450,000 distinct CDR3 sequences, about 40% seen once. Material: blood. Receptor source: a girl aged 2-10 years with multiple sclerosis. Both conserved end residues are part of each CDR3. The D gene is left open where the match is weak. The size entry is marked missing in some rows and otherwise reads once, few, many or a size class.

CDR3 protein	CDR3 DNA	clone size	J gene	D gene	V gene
CASSDSGSPPVDYEQYF	TGTGCCAGCAGTGATAGTGGCTCTCCGCCGGTTGACTACGAGCAGTACTTC	few	TRBJ2-7	.	TRBV6-1
CASSPPEGFSTEAFF	TGTGCCAGCAGCCCACCCGAGGGGTTTTCCACTGAAGCTTTCTTT	.	TRBJ1-1	.	TRBV7-9
CASSSPGQGERSYGYTF	TGCGCCAGCAGCTCGCCGGGACAGGGGGAGCGCTCATATGGCTACACCTTC	.	TRBJ1-2	TRBD1	TRBV5-1
CSVTDYYNEQFF	TGCAGCGTAACGGATTACTACAATGAGCAGTTCTTC	.	TRBJ2-1	.	TRBV29-1
CASSESADQPQHF	TGTGCCAGCAGTGAATCCGCGGATCAGCCCCAGCATTTT	.	TRBJ1-5	.	TRBV2
CAISGLRYSPLHF	TGTGCCATCAGTGGGTTGCGGTATTCACCCCTCCACTTT	few	TRBJ1-6	.	TRBV10-3
CASSLTGLQTQYF	TGTGCCAGCAGTTTGACGGGGTTACAGACCCAGTACTTC	few	TRBJ2-5	.	TRBV28
CASSTKGSILAGVSKNIQYF	TGTGCCAGCAGCACAAAGGGCAGTATTCTAGCGGGAGTCTCCAAAAACATTCAGTACTTC	.	TRBJ2-4	TRBD2	TRBV7-9
CARSFYGRDNQPQHF	TGCGCCCGCAGTTTCTACGGGCGGGACAATCAGCCCCAGCATTTT	.	TRBJ1-5	.	TRBV12-3/TRBV12-4
CASSQAGLAVYEQYF	TGTGCCAGCAGCCAGGCGGGACTAGCGGTTTACGAGCAGTACTTC	few	TRBJ2-7	TRBD2	TRBV3-1
CASSLGGGSPYSYNEQFF	TGTGCCAGCAGCTTAGGGGGGGGCTCCCCGTACTCCTACAATGAGCAGTTCTTC	.	TRBJ2-1	.	TRBV7-2
CASSQRTGLTNEKLFF	TGCGCCAGCAGCCAACGGACAGGGCTTACTAATGAAAAACTGTTTTTT	.	TRBJ1-4	TRBD1	TRBV4-3
CASRPYVTGTYGYTF	TGTGCCAGCAGGCCCTATGTGACCGGAACCTATGGCTACACCTTC	few	TRBJ1-2	.	TRBV28
CASSSPAGGPGEQFF	TGTGCCAGCAGCTCCCCGGCGGGAGGGCCGGGTGAGCAGTTCTTC	many	TRBJ2-1	TRBD2	TRBV28
CASSWRLLNTEAFF	TGTGCCAGCTCATGGAGGCTGCTGAACACTGAAGCTTTCTTT	.	TRBJ1-1	.	TRBV6-2/TRBV6-3
CASSQDIPGGGYNEQFF	TGTGCCAGCAGCCAAGATATCCCCGGAGGGGGCTACAATGAGCAGTTCTTC	few	TRBJ2-1	.	TRBV4-2
CSARDPGRTFF	TGCAGTGCTAGAGATCCGGGGAGAACTTTCTTT	.	TRBJ1-1	.	TRBV20-1
CAISEGQGGKTQYF	TGTGCCATCAGTGAGGGCCAGGGGGGCAAGACCCAGTACTTC	.	TRBJ2-5	.	TRBV10-3
CASRISGSSGNEQFF	TGTGCCAGCAGAATTAGCGGGAGCTCGGGCAATGAGCAGTTCTTC	few	TRBJ2-1	TRBD2	TRBV6-2/TRBV6-3
CSARVISYNEQYF	TGCAGTGCTAGAGTCATCTCCTACAATGAGCAGTACTTC	.	TRBJ2-7	.	TRBV20-1
CASSQEAYGVSDTQYF	TGCGCCAGCAGCCAAGAGGCCTACGGGGTATCGGATACGCAGTATTTT	.	TRBJ2-3	.	TRBV4-3
CASSLVWVAGTEAFF	TGTGCCAGCAGCTTAGTTTGGGTTGCAGGCACTGAAGCTTTCTTT	few	TRBJ1-1	.	TRBV7-2
CASRYREETQYF	TGCGCCAGCAGGTACAGGGAAGAGACCCAGTACTTC	many	TRBJ2-5	.	TRBV5-1
CSVPHPTSGTDTQYF	TGCAGTGTTCCGCACCCGACTAGCGGCACAGATACGCAGTATTTT	.	TRBJ2-3	TRBD2	TRBV20-1
CASSRGPGETQYF	TGTGCCAGCAGCCGTGGGCCTGGGGAGACCCAGTACTTC	many	TRBJ2-5	.	TRBV7-3
CSARGGDYTEAFF	TGCAGTGCTAGAGGGGGGGACTACACTGAAGCTTTCTTT	.	TRBJ1-1	.	TRBV20-1
CASSLSGPHRWGRTGAYEQYF	TGTGCCAGCAGCTTATCGGGGCCCCATCGGTGGGGTCGGACGGGTGCCTACGAGCAGTACTTC	once	TRBJ2-7	.	TRBV7-2
CASSSPWSGTGIFGYTF	TGTGCCAGCAGCTCCCCCTGGTCGGGGACAGGGATTTTTGGCTACACCTTC	few	TRBJ1-2	TRBD1	TRBV7-6
CAISEQPQNYNEQYF	TGTGCCATCAGTGAACAGCCTCAAAACTACAATGAGCAGTACTTC	few	TRBJ2-7	.	TRBV10-3